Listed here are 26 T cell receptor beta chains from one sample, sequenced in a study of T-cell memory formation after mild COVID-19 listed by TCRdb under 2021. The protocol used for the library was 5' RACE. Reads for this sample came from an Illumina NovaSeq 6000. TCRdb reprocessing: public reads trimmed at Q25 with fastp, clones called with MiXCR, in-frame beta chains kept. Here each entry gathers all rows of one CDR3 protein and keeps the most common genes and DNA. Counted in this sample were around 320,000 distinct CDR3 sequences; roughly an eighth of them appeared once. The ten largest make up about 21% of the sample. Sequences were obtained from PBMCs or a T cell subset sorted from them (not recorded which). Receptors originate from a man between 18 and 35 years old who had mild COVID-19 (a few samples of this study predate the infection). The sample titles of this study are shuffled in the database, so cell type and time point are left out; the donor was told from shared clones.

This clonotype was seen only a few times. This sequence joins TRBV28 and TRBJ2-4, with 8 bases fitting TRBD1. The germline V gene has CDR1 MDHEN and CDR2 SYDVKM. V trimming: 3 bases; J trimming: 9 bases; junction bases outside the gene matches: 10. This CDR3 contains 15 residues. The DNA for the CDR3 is TGTGCCAGCAGTTTGCAGGGGGCGCCTTTAGGCATTCAGTACTTC. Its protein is CASSLQGAPLGIQYF. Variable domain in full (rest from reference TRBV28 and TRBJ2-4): DVKVTQSSRYLVKRTGEKVFLECVQDMDHENMFWYRQDPGLGLRLIYFSYDVKMKEKGDIPEGYSVSREKKERFSLILESASTNQTSMYLCASSLQGAPLGIQYFGAGTRLSVL.

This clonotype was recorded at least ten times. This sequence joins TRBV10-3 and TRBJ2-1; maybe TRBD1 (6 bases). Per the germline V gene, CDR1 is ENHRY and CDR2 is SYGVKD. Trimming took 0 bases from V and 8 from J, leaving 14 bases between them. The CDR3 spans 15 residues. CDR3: CAISESLQGVDEQFF. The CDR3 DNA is TGTGCCATCAGTGAGTCGCTACAGGGAGTTGATGAGCAGTTCTTC.

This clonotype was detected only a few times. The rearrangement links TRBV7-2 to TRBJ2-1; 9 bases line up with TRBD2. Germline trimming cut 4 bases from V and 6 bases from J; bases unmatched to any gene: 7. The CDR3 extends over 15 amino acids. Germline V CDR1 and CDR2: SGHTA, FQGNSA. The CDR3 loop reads CASSWRGGQSNEQFF. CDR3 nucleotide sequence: TGTGCCAGCAGCTGGCGGGGGGGCCAAAGCAATGAGCAGTTCTTC.

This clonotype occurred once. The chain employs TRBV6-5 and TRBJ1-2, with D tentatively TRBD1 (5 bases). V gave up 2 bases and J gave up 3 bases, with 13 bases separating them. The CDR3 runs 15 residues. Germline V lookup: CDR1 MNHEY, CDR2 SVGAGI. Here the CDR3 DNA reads TGTGCCAGCAGTTACGCCCAGGGATACTACTATGGCTACACCTTC. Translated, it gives CASSYAQGYYYGYTF.

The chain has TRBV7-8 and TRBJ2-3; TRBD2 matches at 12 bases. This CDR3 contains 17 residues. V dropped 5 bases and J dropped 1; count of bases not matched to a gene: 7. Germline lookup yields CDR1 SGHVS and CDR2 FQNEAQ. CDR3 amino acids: CASSPETSGSRTDTQYF. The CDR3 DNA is TGTGCCAGCAGCCCCGAGACTAGCGGGAGTCGCACAGATACGCAGTATTTT.

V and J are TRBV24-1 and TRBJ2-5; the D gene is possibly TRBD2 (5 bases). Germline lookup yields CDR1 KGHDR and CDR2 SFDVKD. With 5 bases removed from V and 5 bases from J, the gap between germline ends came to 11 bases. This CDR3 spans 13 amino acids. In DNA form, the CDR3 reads TGTGCCACCAGTGGGCGTTGGGAGGAGACCCAGTACTTC. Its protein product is CATSGRWEETQYF.

The CDR3 is CSARDRQGAGYEQYF. DNA for the CDR3: TGCAGTGCTAGAGACAGACAGGGGGCTGGTTACGAGCAGTACTTC. The chain is built from TRBV20-1 and TRBJ2-7; 10 bases are shared with TRBD1. After removal of 0 bases from V and 4 bases from J, the junction contained 6 bases not matched to a gene. The germline CDR1 and CDR2 sequences are DFQATT and SNEGSKA (reference sequence). The CDR3 has 15 residues.

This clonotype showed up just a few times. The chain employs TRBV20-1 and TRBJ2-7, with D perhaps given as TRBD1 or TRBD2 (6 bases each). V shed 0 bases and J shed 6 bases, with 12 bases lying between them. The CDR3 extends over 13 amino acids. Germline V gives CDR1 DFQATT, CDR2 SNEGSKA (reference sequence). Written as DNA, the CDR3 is TGCAGTGCTAGAGATCTGGGGGGCCGCGAGCAGTACTTC. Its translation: CSARDLGGREQYF.

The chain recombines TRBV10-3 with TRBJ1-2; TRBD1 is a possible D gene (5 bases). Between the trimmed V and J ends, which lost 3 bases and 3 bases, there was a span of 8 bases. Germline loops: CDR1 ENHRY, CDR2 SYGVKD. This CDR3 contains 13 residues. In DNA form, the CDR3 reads TGTGCCATCAGTGACGGGGGGTACTATGGCTACACCTTC. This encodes CAISDGGYYGYTF.

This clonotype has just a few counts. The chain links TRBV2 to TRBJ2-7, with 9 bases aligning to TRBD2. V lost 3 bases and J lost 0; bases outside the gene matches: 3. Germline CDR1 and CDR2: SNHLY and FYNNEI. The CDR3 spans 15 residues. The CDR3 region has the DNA TGTGCCAGCAGTGACGAGACTAGCGGCTCCTACGAGCAGTACGTC. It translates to CASSDETSGSYEQYV.

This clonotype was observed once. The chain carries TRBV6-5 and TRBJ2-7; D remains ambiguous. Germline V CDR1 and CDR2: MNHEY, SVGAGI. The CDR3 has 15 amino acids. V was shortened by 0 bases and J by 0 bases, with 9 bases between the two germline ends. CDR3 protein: CASSYSASSSYEQYV. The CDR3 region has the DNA TGTGCCAGCAGTTACTCTGCGTCCAGCTCCTACGAGCAGTACGTC.

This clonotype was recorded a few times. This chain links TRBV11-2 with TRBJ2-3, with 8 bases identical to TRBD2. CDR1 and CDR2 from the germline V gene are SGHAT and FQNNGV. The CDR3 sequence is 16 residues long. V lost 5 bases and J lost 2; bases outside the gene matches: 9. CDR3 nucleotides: TGTGCCAGCAGCCCCCCACTAGCGGCTTACACAGATACGCAGTATTTT. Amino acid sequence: CASSPPLAAYTDTQYF.

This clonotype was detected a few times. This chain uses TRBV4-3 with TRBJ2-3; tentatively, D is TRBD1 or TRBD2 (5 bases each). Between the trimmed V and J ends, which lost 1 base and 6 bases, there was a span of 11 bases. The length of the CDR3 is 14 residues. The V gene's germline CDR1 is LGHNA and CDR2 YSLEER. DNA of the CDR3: TGCGCCAGCAGCCAAGTTGGCTGGGGGGATACGCAGTATTTT. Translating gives CASSQVGWGDTQYF.

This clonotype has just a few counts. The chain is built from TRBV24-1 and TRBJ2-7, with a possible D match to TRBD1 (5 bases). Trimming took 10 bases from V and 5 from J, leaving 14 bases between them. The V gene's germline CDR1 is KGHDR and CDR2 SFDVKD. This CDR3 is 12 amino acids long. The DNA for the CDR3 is TGTGCCACGGGGCCCCCGGTCCACGAGCAGTACGTC. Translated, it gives CATGPPVHEQYV.

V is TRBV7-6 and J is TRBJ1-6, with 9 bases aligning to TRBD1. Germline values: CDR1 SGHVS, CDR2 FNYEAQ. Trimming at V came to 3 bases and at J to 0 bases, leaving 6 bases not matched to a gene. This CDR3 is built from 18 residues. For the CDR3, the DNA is TGTGCCAGCAGCTTGGAGACAGGGGGGGGCTCCTATAATTCACCCCTCCACTTT. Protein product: CASSLETGGGSYNSPLHF.

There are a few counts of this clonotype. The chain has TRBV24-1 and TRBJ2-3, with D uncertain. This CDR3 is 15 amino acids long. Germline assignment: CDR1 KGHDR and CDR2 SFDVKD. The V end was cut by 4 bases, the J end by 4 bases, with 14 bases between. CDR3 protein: CATSDPGLVPDTQYF. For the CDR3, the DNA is TGTGCCACCAGTGACCCCGGGCTAGTCCCAGATACGCAGTATTTT.

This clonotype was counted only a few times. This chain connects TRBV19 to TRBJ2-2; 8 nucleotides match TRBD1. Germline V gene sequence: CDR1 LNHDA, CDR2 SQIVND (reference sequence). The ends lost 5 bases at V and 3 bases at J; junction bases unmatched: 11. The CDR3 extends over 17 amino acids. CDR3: CASSPRPDRGYTGELFF. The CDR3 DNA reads TGTGCCAGTAGTCCCCGACCTGACAGGGGTTACACCGGGGAGCTGTTTTTT.

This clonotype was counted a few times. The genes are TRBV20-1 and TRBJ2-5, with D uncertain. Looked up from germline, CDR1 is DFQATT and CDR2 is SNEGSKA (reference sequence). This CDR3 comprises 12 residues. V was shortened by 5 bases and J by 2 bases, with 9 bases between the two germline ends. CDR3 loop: CSALTLQETQYF. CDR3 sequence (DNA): TGCAGTGCTTTAACCTTACAAGAGACCCAGTACTTC.

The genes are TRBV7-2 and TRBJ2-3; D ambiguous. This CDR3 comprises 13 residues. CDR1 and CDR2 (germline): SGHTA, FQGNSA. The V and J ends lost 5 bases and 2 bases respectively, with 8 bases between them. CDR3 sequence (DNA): TGTGCCAGCAGCCGATCCATCACAGATACGCAGTATTTT. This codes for CASSRSITDTQYF.

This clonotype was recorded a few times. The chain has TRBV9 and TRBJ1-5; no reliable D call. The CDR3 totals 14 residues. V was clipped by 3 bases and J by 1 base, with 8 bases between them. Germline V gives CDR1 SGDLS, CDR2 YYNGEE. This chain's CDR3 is CASSAPPSNQPQHF. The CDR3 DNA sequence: TGTGCCAGCAGCGCCCCCCCAAGCAATCAGCCCCAGCATTTT.

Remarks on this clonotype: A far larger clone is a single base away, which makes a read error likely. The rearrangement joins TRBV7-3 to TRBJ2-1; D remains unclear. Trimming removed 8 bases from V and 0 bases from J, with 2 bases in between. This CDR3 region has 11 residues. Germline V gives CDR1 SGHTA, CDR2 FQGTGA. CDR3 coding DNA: TGTGCCAGCGGCTCCTACAATGAGCAGTTCTTC. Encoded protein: CASGSYNEQFF.

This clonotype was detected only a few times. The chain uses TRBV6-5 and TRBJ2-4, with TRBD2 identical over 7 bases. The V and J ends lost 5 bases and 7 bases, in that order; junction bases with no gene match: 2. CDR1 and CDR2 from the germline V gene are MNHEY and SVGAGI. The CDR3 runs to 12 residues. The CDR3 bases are TGTGCCAGCAGTGGACTAGATAACATTCAGTACTTC. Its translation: CASSGLDNIQYF.

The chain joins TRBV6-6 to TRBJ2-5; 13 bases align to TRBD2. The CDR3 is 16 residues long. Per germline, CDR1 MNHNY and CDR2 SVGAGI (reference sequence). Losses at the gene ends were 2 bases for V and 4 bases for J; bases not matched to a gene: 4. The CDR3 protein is CASSYPGTSGTETQYF. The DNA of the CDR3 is TGTGCCAGCAGTTACCCAGGGACTAGCGGGACAGAGACCCAGTACTTC.

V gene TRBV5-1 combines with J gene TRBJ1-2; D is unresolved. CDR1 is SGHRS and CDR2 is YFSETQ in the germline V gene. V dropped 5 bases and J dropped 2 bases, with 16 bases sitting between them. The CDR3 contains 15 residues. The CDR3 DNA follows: TGCGCCAGCAGGAGTTTTCGCCTTCGAAACTATGGCTACACCTTC. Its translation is CASRSFRLRNYGYTF. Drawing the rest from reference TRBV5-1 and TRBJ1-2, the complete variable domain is KAGVTQTPRYLIKTRGQQVTLSCSPISGHRSVSWYQQTPGQGLQFLFEYFSETQRNKGNFPGRFSGRQFSNSRSEMNVSTLELGDSALYLCASRSFRLRNYGYTFGSGTRLTVV.

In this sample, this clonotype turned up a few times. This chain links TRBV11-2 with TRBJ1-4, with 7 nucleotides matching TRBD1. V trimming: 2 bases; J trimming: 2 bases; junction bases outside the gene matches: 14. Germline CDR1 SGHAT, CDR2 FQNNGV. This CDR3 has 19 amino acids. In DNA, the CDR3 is TGTGCCAGCAGCTTACTCACGTTGAGTACAGGGGCGACTAATGAAAAACTGTTTTTT. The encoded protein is CASSLLTLSTGATNEKLFF.

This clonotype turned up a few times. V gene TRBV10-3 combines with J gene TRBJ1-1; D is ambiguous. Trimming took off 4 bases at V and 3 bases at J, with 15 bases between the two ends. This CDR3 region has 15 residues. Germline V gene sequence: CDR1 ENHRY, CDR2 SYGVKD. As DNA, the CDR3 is TGTGCCATCAGTGTCGTCGGAGGAGTTGACACTGAAGCTTTCTTT. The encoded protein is CAISVVGGVDTEAFF.